This TCR beta chain was found in a study of cytomegalovirus exposure and HLA in healthy donors. The overall study: In a previous analysis, 120 million or so unique TCR beta sequences were found from 150 million to 200 million T cells. About four fifths of approximately 400 genotyped donors fell in the Caucasian-associated ancestry cluster. About 79 million unique TCRs from HLA-typed donors were held in an early data release.

Concerning this clone: What it recognizes is unknown.

CDR1 and CDR2 from the germline V gene are MNHEY and SMNVEV (reference sequence). The CDR3 is 13 residues long. V shed 6 bases and J 6 bases; nucleotides not matched to a gene: 2. Study-level findings and limits: In most subjects, TCR beta sequences reportedly gave accurate predictions of HLA-A and HLA-B alleles.

PCR involved 60 Vbeta and 13 Jbeta primers. The repertoire was sequenced with immunoSEQ multiplex PCR; TCRdb's copy has only in-frame clones and lacks some. Seen here are 60,000 to 90,000 clones, 65% to 70% observed once, and the top ten hold 7.5% to 8%. The clonotype originates from a middle-aged man in good health and CMV-seropositive. Input material: PBMCs. The J gene is TRBJ2-2, the V gene TRBV27; TRBD1 matches at 9 bases. The CDR3 nucleotides read TGTGCCAGCAGGCGACAGGGGGCCGGGGAGCTGTTTTTT. Its translation: CASRRQGAGELFF.